The entry below gives a single TCR beta chain sequence along with its context. In its sample, this clone was seen once. Its specific antigen is unknown. No base quality values were provided; no much bigger clone lies one nucleotide off. The record originates from a study of blood T cell repertoires in COVID-19 (dated by TCRdb to the early 2020s). For context, the study as a whole: Samples from collaborators originated in the United States, Italy and Spain and spanned both the acute and convalescent phases of COVID-19. The repertoires were released in a freely available public database meant as a resource for research on the immune response to SARS-CoV-2. HLA class I and class II types, where available, came from metadata supplied by the sample provider rather than from assay-based typing. Subjects who had been exposed to COVID-19, were actively infected with it, or had recovered from it provided the deeply sampled blood TCRbeta repertoires that made up the dataset. Nearly every sample came with metadata listing a de-identified subject ID, COVID-19 status, age in years and sex. The prospective study material was composed of cDNA or gDNA derived from T cells, B-cell-depleted T cells, or PBMCs. The samples were drawn from the first 160 participants of the ongoing ImmuneRACE study and from some 1,300 subjects provided by 6 global collaborators.

Each collaborating institution followed its own protocols to collect whole blood in K2EDTA tubes. For TCRbeta analysis, collaborators shipped samples as frozen whole blood, isolated PBMCs, or DNA extracted from either of those sample types. The research as a whole found: How much clinical and demographic metadata was included differed by source and by participant, and the metadata was provided uncurated.

TCRbeta CDR3 regions were amplified from genomic DNA by means of the immunoSEQ Assay, a bias-controlled multiplex PCR. In the source study's methods: The number of nucleated cells in each sample was estimated by amplification of reference gene primers within the assay. Sequence reads were collapsed and filtered to measure the absolute abundance of every unique TCRbeta CDR3 rearrangement. For each sample, productive Simpson clonality was calculated as the square root of Simpson's diversity index over productive rearrangements. This immuneACCESS table, as held by TCRdb, lists in-frame sequences with V and J called but not all clones. Of the missing ones, under half trace to an unresolved V gene in checked studies; the others have no known cause. The D gene and trimming were derived from the DNA, and the V and J assignments and clone size from that table. The sample includes roughly 220,000 clones, with 70% to 90% observed a single time. The ten top clones hold 4.5% to 7.5% of the sample.

Counted from cysteine to phenylalanine, this CDR3 has 14 amino acids. Only the CDR3 part of the read is kept: 42 bases, read in frame from the first base. V is trimmed back by 5 bases and J by 2 bases, and the junction contains 3 bases that no gene match accounts for. CDR1 and CDR2 are drawn from the germline V gene (reference sequence): SEHNR, FQNEAQ. The chain uses TRBV7-9 and TRBJ1-2; 9 bases in the middle match TRBD1. This receptor was taken from a man older than 75 with acute or convalescent COVID-19. Input material: peripheral blood. The CDR3 has the sequence CASSKGTGNYGYTF. The nucleotide sequence is TGTGCCAGCAGCAAGGGGACAGGGAACTATGGCTACACCTTC. With the portions outside the CDR3 filled from the reference TRBV7-9 and TRBJ1-2 genes, the complete variable region becomes DTGVSQNPRHKITKRGQNVTFRCDPISEHNRLYWYRQTLGQGPEFLTYFQNEAQLEKSRLLSDRFSAERPKGSFSTLEIQRTEQGDSAMYLCASSKGTGNYGYTFGSGTRLTVV.